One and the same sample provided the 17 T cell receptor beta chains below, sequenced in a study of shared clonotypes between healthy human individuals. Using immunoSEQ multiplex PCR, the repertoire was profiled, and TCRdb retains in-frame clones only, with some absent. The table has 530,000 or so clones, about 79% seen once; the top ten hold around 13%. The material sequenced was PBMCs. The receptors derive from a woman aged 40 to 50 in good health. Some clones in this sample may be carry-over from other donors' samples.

CDR3 in DNA: TGTGCCAGCAGAGACGCACAGGGGGCAAACTATGGCTACACCTTC. It yields the protein CASRDAQGANYGYTF. This chain connects TRBV2 to TRBJ1-2, with 9 bases identical to TRBD1. This CDR3 is 15 amino acids long. Trimming cost V 6 bases and J 2 bases; bases outside gene matches: 7. From germline, CDR1 is SNHLY and CDR2 FYNNEI.

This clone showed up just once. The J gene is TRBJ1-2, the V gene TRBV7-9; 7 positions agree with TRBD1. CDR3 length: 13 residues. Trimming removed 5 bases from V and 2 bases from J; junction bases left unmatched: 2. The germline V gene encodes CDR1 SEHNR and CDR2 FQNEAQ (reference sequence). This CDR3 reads CASSQGQNYGYTF. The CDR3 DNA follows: TGTGCCAGCAGCCAGGGACAGAACTATGGCTACACCTTC.

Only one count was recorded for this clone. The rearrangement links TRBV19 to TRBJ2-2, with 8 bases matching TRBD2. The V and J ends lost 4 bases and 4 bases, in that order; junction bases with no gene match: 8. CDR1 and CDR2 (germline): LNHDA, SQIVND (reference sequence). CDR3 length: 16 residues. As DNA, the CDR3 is TGTGCCAGTAGTACACAAAGCGGGAGTGTCACCGGGGAGCTGTTTTTT. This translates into CASSTQSGSVTGELFF.

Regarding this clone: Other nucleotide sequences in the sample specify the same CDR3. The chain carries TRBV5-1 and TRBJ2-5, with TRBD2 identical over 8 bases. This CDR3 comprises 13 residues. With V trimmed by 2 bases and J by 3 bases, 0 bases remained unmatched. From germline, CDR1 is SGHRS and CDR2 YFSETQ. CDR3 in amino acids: CASSFSGEETQYF. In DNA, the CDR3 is TGCGCCAGCAGCTTTAGCGGGGAAGAGACCCAGTACTTC.

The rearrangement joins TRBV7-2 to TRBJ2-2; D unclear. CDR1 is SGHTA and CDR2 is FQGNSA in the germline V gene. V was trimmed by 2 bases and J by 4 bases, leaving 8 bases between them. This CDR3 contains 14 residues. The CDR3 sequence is CASSLRVGTGELFF. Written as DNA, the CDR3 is TGTGCCAGCAGCTTAAGAGTGGGCACCGGGGAGCTGTTTTTT.

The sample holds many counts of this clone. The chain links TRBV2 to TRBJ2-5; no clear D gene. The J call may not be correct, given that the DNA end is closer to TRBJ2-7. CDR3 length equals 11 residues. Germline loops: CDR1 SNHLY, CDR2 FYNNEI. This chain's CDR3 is CASSEVTEQYF. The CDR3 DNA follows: TGTGCCAGCAGTGAAGTGACCGAGCAGTACTTC.

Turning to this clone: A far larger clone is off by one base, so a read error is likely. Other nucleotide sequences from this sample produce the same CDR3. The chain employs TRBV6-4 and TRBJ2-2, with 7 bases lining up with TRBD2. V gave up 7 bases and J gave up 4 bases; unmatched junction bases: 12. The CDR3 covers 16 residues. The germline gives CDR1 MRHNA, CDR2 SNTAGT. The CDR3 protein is CASNQEAGAGTGELFF. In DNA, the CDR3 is TGTGCCAGCAACCAGGAGGCGGGAGCGGGCACCGGGGAGCTGTTTTTT.

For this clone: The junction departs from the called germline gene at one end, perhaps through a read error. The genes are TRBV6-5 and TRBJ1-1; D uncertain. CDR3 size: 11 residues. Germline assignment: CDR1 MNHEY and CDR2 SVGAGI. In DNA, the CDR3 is TGTGCCAGCCACCGCCGTGACGAAGATTTCTTT. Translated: CASHRRDEDFF.

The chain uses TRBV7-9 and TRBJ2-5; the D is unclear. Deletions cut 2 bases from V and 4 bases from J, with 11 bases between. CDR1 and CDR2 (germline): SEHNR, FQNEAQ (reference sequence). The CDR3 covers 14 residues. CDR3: CASSLRAVSETQYF. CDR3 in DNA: TGTGCCAGCAGCTTACGCGCGGTTTCAGAGACCCAGTACTTC.

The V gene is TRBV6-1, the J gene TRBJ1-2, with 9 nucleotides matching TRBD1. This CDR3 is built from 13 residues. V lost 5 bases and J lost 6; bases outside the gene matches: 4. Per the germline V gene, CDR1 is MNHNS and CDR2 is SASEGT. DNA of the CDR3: TGTGCCAGCAGTCCCCGGGACAGGGATGGCTACACCTTC. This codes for CASSPRDRDGYTF.

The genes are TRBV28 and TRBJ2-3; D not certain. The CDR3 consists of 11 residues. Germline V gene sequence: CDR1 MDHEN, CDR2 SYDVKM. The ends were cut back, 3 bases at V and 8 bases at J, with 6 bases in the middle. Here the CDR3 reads CASSFYVTQYF. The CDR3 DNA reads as TGTGCCAGCAGTTTCTACGTTACGCAGTATTTT.

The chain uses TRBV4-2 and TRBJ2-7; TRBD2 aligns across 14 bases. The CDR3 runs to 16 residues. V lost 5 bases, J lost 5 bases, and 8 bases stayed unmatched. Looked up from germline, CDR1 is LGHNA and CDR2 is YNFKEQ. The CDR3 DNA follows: TGTGCCAGCAGCAGTAACGCGGGACTAGCGGGAGACGAGCAGTACTTC. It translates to CASSSNAGLAGDEQYF.

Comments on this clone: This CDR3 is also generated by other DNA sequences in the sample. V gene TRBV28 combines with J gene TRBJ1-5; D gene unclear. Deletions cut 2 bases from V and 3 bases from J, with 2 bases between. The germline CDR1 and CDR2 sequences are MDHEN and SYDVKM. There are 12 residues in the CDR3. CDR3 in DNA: TGTGCCAGCAGTTTACTCAATCAGCCCCAGCATTTT. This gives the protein CASSLLNQPQHF.

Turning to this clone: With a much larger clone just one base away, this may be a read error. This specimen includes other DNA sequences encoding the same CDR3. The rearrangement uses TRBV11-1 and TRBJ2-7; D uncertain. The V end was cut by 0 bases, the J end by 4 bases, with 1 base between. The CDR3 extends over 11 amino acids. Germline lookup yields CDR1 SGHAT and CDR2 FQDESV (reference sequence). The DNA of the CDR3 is TGTGCCAGCAGCTTAGCGTACGAGCAGTACTTC. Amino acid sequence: CASSLAYEQYF.

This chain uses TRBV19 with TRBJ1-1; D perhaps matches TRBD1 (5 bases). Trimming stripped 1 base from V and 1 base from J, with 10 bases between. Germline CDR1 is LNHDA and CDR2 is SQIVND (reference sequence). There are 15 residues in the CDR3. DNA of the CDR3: TGTGCCAGTAGTATAGGAAGGGGAACGAACACTGAAGCTTTCTTT. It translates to CASSIGRGTNTEAFF. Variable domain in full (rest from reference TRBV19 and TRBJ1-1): DGGITQSPKYLFRKEGQNVTLSCEQNLNHDAMYWYRQDPGQGLRLIYYSQIVNDFQKGDIAEGYSVSREKKESFPLTVTSAQKNPTAFYLCASSIGRGTNTEAFFGQGTRLTVV.

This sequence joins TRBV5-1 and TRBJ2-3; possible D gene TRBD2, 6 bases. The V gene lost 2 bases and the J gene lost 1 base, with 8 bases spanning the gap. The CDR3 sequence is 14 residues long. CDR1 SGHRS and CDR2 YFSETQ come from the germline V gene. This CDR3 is CASSFSGRTDTQYF. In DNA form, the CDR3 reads TGCGCCAGCAGCTTTAGCGGCCGCACAGATACGCAGTATTTT. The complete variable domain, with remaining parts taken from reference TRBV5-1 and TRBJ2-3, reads KAGVTQTPRYLIKTRGQQVTLSCSPISGHRSVSWYQQTPGQGLQFLFEYFSETQRNKGNFPGRFSGRQFSNSRSEMNVSTLELGDSALYLCASSFSGRTDTQYFGPGTRLTVL.

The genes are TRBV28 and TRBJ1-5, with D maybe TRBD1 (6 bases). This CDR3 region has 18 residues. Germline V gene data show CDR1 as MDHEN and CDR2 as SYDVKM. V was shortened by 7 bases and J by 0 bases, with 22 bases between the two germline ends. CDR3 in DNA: TGTGCCAGCACCAGGGGAGACAGGCGGATTAGTAGCAATCAGCCCCAGCATTTT. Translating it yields CASTRGDRRISSNQPQHF.